This TCR beta chain stems from a study of type 1 and type 2 diabetes patients (dated by TCRdb to about 2016). About the full investigation: Roughly 10 type 1 diabetes patients, four type 2 diabetes patients and about 6 nondiabetic controls, all recruited in China, made up the cohort. Across the study, CD4+ and CD8+ T cells were positively selected from PBMCs using CD4 or CD8 MicroBeads on MACS columns. The whole study generated around 20,000,000 paired-end reads. TCRbeta repertoires were profiled by high-throughput sequencing in the study to compare type 1 diabetes, type 2 diabetes and nondiabetic individuals. Type 2 diabetes patients were used as a disease comparison group for the type 1 diabetes patients. When approximately 21-cycle amplification was compared with roughly 24-cycle amplification, V gene usage looked similar, suggesting that primer efficiencies were similar and PCR bias was random. TCRbeta libraries were sequenced paired-end on Illumina HiSeq 2000 or MiSeq instruments. The paper as a whole reports these results and caveats: Since just a limited number of T2D and control samples were sequenced, some T1D-only HECs might also appear in more T2D or control samples. Type 2 diabetes repertoires showed high diversity, significantly greater than type 1 diabetes repertoires in both CD4+ and CD8+ T cells. The study groups were not matched for age and gender, which could bias interpretation. Type 2 diabetes patients had few highly-expanded CD4+ clones (median one), and those clones made up a median approximately 4% of reads. Highly correlated V and J gene usage patterns were observed for type 2 diabetes and control samples, with an average of around 0.97 between samples.

For sequencing, an Illumina MiSeq was employed. TCRbeta CDR3 amplification used genomic DNA from the sorted T cell subsets as template. Multiplex PCR with 30 forward and 13 reverse primers amplified the TCRbeta CDR3 region. PCR products were purified with AMPure XP beads, after which indices and adaptors were added in a second approximately 26-cycle PCR. Before sequencing, libraries were gel-purified with the QIAquick Gel Extraction Kit. The original methods were these. Paired-end reads were merged using FLASH and were aligned with IgBLAST to IMGT V, D and J germline references. Reads with below 70% alignment identity to germline references were discarded, leaving around 12 million reads study-wide. IMGT definitions were followed to assign CDR3 boundaries, reading frame and productivity. Highly-expanded clones were defined as clones making up 1% or more of reads, and normalized Shannon entropy was used to measure diversity. Unpaired two-tailed t-tests were used to test for differences in Shannon entropy between groups. TCRdb redid the processing of the public reads, applying fastp at Q25 and MiXCR, and retained in-frame beta chains. All rows with the same CDR3 protein become a single entry with the most common DNA and genes. The V and J calls and clone size are TCRdb's, not the authors'. The sample includes around 300,000 distinct CDR3 sequences, with around 50% observed a single time. Around 15% of the sample belongs to the ten largest clones.

Ten or more counts support this clonotype. The antigen it binds to is not known. Base quality data are lacking; no much larger clone is found one base away. Standard classification criteria for type 1 or type 2 diabetes were met by all diabetic patients, and glucose and C-peptide were assessed by WHO-recommended methods. Donors were excluded if they had other autoimmune diseases or infections within the previous four weeks. A roughly 10-milliliter sample of peripheral blood was drawn from every participant. PBMCs were isolated with LymphoPrep density separation. V is cut by 4 bases and J by 4 bases, and the space between the germline ends is 16 bases. CDR1 and CDR2, looked up from the germline V gene, are MGHDK and SYGVNS. Including cysteine and phenylalanine, the CDR3 has 15 amino acids. Here the CDR3 DNA is all that survives: 45 bases in frame from base 1.

The TCR was taken from a young man with type 2 diabetes. Specimen: peripheral blood mononuclear cells (PBMCs). This chain is built from TRBV25-1 and TRBJ1-1, with no D gene named confidently. Here the CDR3 is given as CASSASVGDITEAFF. The base sequence is TGTGCCAGCAGTGCATCGGTCGGCGATATCACTGAAGCTTTCTTT.